The source of this TCR beta chain is a study of cytomegalovirus exposure and HLA in healthy donors. In the PCR, 60 Vbeta and 13 Jbeta primers were used. TCRdb's table, derived via immunoSEQ multiplex PCR, lists solely in-frame clones and lacks some. The sample comprises about 150,000 clones, around 73% of which are singletons, and approximately 1.5% rests with the top ten. Per germline, CDR1 SGDLS and CDR2 YYNGEE. The CDR3 consists of 14 residues. V lost 3 bases and J lost 0; bases outside the gene matches: 1. The chain joins TRBV9 to TRBJ2-3; TRBD2 agrees at 7 bases. The source is a male donor in good health and CMV-seronegative. The material sequenced was PBMCs. The CDR3 sequence is CASSERGSTDTQYF. The CDR3 nucleotides read TGTGCCAGCAGCGAGCGGGGAAGCACAGATACGCAGTATTTT.